This T cell receptor (beta chain) was found in a study of blood T cell repertoires in COVID-19. Study-level information: Specimens from acute and convalescent COVID-19 originated in the United States, Italy and Spain.

In the authors' workflow: Nucleated cell number was recorded as an estimate derived from reference gene primer amplification. Some clones are missing from TCRdb's copy, which holds only in-frame ones; the method was immunoSEQ multiplex PCR. V and J calls and clone size are given by that table; D and trimming were obtained from the DNA. This table holds hundreds of thousands of clones, 70% to 90% found once. The germline V gene has CDR1 SGHAT and CDR2 FQNNGV. V gave up 6 bases and J gave up 2 bases, with 5 bases separating them. There are 11 residues in the CDR3. Sequenced material: peripheral blood. This TCR was sampled from a human donor in a cohort sampled during active COVID-19. The J gene is TRBJ2-7, the V gene TRBV11-2; TRBD2 might be the D (5 bases). This chain's CDR3 is CASREAYEQYF. CDR3 bases: TGTGCCAGCAGGGAGGCCTACGAGCAGTACTTC. The variable domain in full, completed from reference TRBV11-2 and TRBJ2-7, reads EAGVAQSPRYKIIEKRQSVAFWCNPISGHATLYWYQQILGQGPKLLIQFQNNGVVDDSQLPKDRFSAERLKGVDSTLKIQPAKLEDSAVYLCASREAYEQYFGPGTRLTVT.